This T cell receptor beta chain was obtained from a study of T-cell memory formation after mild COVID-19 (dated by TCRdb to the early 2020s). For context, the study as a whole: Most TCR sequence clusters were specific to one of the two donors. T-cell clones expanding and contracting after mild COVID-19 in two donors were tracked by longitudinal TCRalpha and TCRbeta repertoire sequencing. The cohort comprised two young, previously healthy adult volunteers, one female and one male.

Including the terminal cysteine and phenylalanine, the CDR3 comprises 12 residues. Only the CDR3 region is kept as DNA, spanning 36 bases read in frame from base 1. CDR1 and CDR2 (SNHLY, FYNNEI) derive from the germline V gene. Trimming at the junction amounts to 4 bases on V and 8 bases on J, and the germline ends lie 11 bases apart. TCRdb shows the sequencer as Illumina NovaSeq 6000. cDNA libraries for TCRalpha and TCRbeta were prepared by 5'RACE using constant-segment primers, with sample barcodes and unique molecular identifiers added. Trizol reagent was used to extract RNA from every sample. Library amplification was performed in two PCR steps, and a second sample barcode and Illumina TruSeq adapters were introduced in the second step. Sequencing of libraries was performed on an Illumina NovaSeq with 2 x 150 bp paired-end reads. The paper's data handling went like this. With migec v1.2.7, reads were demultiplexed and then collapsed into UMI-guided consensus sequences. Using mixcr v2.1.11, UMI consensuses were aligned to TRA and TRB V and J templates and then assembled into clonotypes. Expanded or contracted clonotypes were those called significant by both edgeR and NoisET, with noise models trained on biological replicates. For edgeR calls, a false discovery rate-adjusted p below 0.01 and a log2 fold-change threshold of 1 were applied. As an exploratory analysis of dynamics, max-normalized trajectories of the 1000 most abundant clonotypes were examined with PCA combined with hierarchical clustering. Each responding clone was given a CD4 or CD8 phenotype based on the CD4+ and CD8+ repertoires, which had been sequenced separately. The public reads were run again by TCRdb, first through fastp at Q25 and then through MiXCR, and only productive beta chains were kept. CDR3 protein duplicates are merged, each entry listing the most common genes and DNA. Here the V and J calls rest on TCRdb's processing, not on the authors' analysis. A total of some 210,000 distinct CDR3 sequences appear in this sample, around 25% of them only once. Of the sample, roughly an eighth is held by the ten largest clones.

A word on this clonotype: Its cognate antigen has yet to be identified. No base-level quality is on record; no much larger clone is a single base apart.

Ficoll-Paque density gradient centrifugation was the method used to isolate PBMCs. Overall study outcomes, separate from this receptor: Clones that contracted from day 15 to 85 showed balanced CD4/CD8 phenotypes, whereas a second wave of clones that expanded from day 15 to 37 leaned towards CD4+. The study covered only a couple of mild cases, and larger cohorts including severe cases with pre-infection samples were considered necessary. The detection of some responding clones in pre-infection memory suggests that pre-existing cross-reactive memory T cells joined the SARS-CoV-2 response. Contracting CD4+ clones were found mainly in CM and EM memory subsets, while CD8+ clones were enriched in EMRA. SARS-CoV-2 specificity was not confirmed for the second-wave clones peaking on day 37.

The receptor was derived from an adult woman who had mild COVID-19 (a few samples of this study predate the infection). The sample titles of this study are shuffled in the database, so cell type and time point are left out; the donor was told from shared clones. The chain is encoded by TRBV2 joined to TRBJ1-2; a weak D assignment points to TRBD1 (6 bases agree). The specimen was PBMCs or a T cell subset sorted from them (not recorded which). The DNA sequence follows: TGTGCCAGCAGTGGGGGGGGCGCAGGCTACACCTTC. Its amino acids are CASSGGGAGYTF.